This T cell receptor beta chain was found in a study of identical twins. As concerns this clonotype: The antigen is undetermined. This may stem from a read error, because a much larger clone lies one nucleotide away.

CDR3 size: 15 residues. Trimming left V 0 bases short and J 11 bases short, with 19 bases between. Germline assignment: CDR1 LNHNV and CDR2 YYDKDF (reference sequence). Each CDR3 protein is one row after TCRdb ran MiXCR on the 5' RACE reads. The sample yields 1.5 million to 2 million distinct CDR3 sequences, about 31% seen once. General study findings and limits: Conclusions were drawn cross-sectionally by statistical analysis, without following the same donors. Cord blood beta clonotypes present at high abundance carried fewer insertions; no such pattern appeared in memory repertoires.

This TCR was sampled from a newborn girl in good health. This chain links TRBV15 with TRBJ2-5; perhaps TRBD1 as D (5 bases). The sequenced material came from cord blood. The CDR3 sequence: CATSRDREEYNEQYF. The CDR3 coding sequence is TGTGCCACCAGCAGAGACAGGGAAGAGTACAATGAGCAGTACTTC.